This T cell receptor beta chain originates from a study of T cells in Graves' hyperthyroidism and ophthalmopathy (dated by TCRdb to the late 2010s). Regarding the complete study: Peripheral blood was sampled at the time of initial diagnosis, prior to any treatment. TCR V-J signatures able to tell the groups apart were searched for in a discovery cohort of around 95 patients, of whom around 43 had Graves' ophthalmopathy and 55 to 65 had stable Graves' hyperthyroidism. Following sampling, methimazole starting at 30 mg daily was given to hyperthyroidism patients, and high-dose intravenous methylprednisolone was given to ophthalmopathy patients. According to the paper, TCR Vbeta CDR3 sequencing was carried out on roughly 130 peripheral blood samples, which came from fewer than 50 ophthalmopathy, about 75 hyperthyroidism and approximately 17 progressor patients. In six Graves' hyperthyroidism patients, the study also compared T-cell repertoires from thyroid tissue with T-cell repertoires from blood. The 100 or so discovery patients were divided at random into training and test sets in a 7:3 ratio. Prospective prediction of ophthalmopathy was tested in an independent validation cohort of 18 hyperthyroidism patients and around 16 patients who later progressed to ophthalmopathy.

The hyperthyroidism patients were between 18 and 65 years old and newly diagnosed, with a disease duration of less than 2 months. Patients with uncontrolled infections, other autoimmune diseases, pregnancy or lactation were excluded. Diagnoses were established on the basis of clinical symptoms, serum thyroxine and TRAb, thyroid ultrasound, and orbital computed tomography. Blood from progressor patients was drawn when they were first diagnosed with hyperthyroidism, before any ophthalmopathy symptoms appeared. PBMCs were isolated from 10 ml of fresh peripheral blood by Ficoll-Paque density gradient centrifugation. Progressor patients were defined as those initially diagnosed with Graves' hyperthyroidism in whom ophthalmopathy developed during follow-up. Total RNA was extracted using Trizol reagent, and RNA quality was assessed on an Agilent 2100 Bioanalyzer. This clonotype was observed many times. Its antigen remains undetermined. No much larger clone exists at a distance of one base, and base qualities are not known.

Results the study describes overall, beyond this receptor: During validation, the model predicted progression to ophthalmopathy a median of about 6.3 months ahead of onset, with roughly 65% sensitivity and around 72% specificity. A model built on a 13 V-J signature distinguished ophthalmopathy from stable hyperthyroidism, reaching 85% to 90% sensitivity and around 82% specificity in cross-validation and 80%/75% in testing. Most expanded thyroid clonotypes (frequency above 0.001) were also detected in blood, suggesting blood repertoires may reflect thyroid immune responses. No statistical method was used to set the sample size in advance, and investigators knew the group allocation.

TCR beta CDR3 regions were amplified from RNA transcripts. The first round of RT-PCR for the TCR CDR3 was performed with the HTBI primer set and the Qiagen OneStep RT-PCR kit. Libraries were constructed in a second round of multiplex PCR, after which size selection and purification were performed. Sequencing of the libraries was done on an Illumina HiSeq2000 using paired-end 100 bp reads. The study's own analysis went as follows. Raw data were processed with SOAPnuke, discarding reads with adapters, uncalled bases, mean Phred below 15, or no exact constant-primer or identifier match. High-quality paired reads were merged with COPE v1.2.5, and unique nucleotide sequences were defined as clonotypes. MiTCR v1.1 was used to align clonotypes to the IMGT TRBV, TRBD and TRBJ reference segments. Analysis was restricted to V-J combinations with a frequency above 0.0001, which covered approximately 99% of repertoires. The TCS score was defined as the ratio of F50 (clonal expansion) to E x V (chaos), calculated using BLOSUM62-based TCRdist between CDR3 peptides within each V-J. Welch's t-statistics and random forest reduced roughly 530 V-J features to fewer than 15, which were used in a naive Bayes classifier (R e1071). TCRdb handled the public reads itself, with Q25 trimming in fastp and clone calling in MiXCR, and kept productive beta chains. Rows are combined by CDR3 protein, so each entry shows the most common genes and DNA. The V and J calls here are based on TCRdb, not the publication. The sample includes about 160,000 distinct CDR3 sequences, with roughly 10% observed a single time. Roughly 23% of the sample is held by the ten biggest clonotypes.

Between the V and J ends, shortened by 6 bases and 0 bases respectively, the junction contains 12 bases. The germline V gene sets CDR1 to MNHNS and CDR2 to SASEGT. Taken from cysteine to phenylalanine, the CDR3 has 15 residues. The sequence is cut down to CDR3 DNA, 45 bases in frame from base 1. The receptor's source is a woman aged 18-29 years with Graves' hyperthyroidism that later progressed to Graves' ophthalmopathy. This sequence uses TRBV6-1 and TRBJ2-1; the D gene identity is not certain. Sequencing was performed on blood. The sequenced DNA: TGTGCCAGCAGCTACGACACACCCTCCTACAATGAGCAGTTCTTC. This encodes CASSYDTPSYNEQFF.